A selection of T cell receptor beta chains follows, all from one sample in a study of PD-1 blockade in classical Hodgkin lymphoma. Repertoires were generated with immunoSEQ multiplex PCR, while TCRdb's copy carries only in-frame clones and drops some. The data hold nearly 60,000 clones, with roughly 90% observed a single time. Here the sequenced sample was peripheral blood mononuclear cells (PBMCs), taken before the second cycle of nivolumab. Every receptor here comes from a human donor with classical Hodgkin lymphoma. Each CDR3 is given with its conserved first and last residue. The D gene is left open where the match is weak. The size entry is marked missing in some rows and otherwise reads once, few, many or a size class.

j_gene	abundance	d_gene	v_gene	CDR3nt	CDR3aa
TRBJ2-7	-	-	TRBV28	TGTGCCAGCAGTGCCCACAGCTACGAGCAGTACTTC	CASSAHSYEQYF
TRBJ2-3	-	-	TRBV9	TGTGCCAGCAGCGTAGAAATAAGGGCAGATACGCAGTATTTT	CASSVEIRADTQYF
TRBJ2-2	-	-	TRBV30	TGTGCCTGGAGTAATGGCGGCGCCGAGAACACCGGGGAGCTGTTTTTT	CAWSNGGAENTGELFF
TRBJ2-5	-	TRBD2	TRBV7-9	TGTGCCAGCAGCCCCTTACCCAGCGGGAGCGCTAAAGAGACCCAGTACTTC	CASSPLPSGSAKETQYF
TRBJ2-1	-	-	TRBV10-3	TGTGCCATCAGTGATGGAGGGGGCCCTGAGCAGTTCTTC	CAISDGGGPEQFF
TRBJ2-3	once	TRBD1	TRBV7-9	TGTGCCAACCGGACAGGGGAGGGTGGAGATACGCAGTATTTT	CANRTGEGGDTQYF
TRBJ1-5	-	-	TRBV4-1	TGCGCCAGCAGCCAAGAAGGGCAGGGCGTGCAGCCCCAGCATTTT	CASSQEGQGVQPQHF
TRBJ2-2	-	TRBD2	TRBV7-3	TGTGCCAGCAGCCCATCTATGACTAGCGGGAACGGGGAGCTGTTTTTT	CASSPSMTSGNGELFF
TRBJ2-1	-	TRBD2	TRBV6-4	TGTGCCAGCAGTGACCCGCTAGGGAGGGAGGTGCACAATGAGCAGTTCTTC	CASSDPLGREVHNEQFF
TRBJ2-7	-	TRBD1	TRBV10-3	TGTGCCATCAGTGATCCGGGACAGGGGTCCCAAAAACCTCCAGACGAGCAGTACTTC	CAISDPGQGSQKPPDEQYF
TRBJ1-2	few	TRBD1	TRBV27	TGTGCCAGCAGTTCCATGGACAGGGCTGGTGGGGGCTACACCTTC	CASSSMDRAGGGYTF
TRBJ2-2	-	-	TRBV5-1	TGCGCCAGCAGCTTGGGGGAAACGAACACCGGGGAGCTGTTTTTT	CASSLGETNTGELFF
TRBJ2-7	-	-	TRBV7-9	TGTGCCAGCAGCCTCCACTTGGGCGGGGTATTATACGAGCAGTACTTC	CASSLHLGGVLYEQYF
TRBJ1-2	-	-	TRBV18	TGTGCCAGCTCACCACTACAGGGAGACTATGGCTACACCTTC	CASSPLQGDYGYTF
TRBJ1-1	-	-	TRBV5-4	TGTGCCAGCAGCTTGGAGGCGGACTCTCACATGAACACTGAAGCTTTCTTT	CASSLEADSHMNTEAFF
TRBJ2-2	-	-	TRBV11-2	TGTGCCAGCAGCTGGTCGAGGTCCGGGGAGCTGTTTTTT	CASSWSRSGELFF
TRBJ2-2	-	-	TRBV4-3	TGCGCCAGCAGCCAACCAGCGGGGAACACCGGGGAGCTGTTTTTT	CASSQPAGNTGELFF
TRBJ1-1	-	-	TRBV30	TGTGCCTGGAGTTCGGGGGTGAACACTGAAGCTTTCTTT	CAWSSGVNTEAFF
TRBJ2-2	-	-	TRBV5-1	TGCGCCAGCAGCTTGAGGGACACCGGGGAGCTGTTTTTT	CASSLRDTGELFF
TRBJ2-7	-	TRBD2	TRBV5-1	TGCGCCAGCAGCCCCCATTTGCGGGAGTACTCCTACGAGCAGTACTTC	CASSPHLREYSYEQYF
TRBJ2-7	once	-	TRBV9	TGTGCCAGCAGCGTAGGAATGGGGGGCTACGAGCAGTACTTC	CASSVGMGGYEQYF
TRBJ2-3	-	-	TRBV7-6	TGTGCCAGCAGCTCCACCTCTAATACAGATACGCAGTATTTT	CASSSTSNTDTQYF
TRBJ1-2	-	TRBD1	TRBV11-2	TGTGCCAGCACCCAAGCCCCGGACAGGGATGATGGCTACACCTTC	CASTQAPDRDDGYTF
TRBJ2-1	once	TRBD2	TRBV7-3	TGTGCCAGCAGCTTAGGGCTAGCGGGGAAGTACAATGAGCAGTTCTTC	CASSLGLAGKYNEQFF
TRBJ2-3	-	TRBD2	TRBV2	TGTGCCAGCAGTGAAGGGCGGGGGGGCGTGTTATCTACAGATACGCAGTATTTT	CASSEGRGGVLSTDTQYF
TRBJ2-1	-	-	TRBV18	TGTGCCAGCTCCCCGTCGGCCGTGGGCGCAGGGGAGCAGTTCTTC	CASSPSAVGAGEQFF
TRBJ2-1	-	TRBD1	TRBV7-3	TGTGCCAGCAGCTTAGGACAGGGGTCGGACTACAATGAGCAGTTCTTC	CASSLGQGSDYNEQFF
TRBJ2-3	-	-	TRBV27	TGTGCCAGCAGTTCCAGGCAACCCACAGATACGCAGTATTTT	CASSSRQPTDTQYF
TRBJ1-1	-	-	TRBV6-6	TGTGCCAGCAGTTACCCTAGGCCCAAAGCTTTCTTT	CASSYPRPKAFF
TRBJ2-7	-	TRBD1	TRBV6-5	TGTGCCAGCAGCCCGGGACAGGGGACCCTATACGAGCAGTACTTC	CASSPGQGTLYEQYF
TRBJ1-2	-	-	TRBV18	TGTGCCAGCTCACCGTCGGGGCCGGGCTATGGCTACACCTTC	CASSPSGPGYGYTF
TRBJ1-5	-	-	TRBV27	TGTGCCAGCAGTGACAGGAACAACGGAAATCAGCCCCAGCATTTT	CASSDRNNGNQPQHF
TRBJ1-4	-	-	TRBV19	TGTGCCAGTAGTATGGGTGAAAAACTGTTTTTT	CASSMGEKLFF
TRBJ2-1	-	-	TRBV5-1	TGCGCCAGCAGCTTTTGGGCTAGCCCAGTCCCCTACAATGAGCAGTTCTTC	CASSFWASPVPYNEQFF
TRBJ1-5	-	-	TRBV28	TGTGCCAGCAGTTCGACCCGGACAGAAATTATTAGCAATCAGCCCCAGCATTTT	CASSSTRTEIISNQPQHF
TRBJ1-1	-	TRBD1	TRBV18	TGTGCCAGCTCAACACTGGGACAGGGAGGTGGGATGAACACTGAAGCTTTCTTT	CASSTLGQGGGMNTEAFF
TRBJ1-3	-	-	TRBV19	TGTGCCTGTGAGAGAGGGCCCGGAAACACCATATATTTT	CACERGPGNTIYF
TRBJ2-5	-	-	TRBV4-1	TGCGCCAGCAGCCAAGAAGCGGCCAGCCTTAGAGAGGGGGCCCAGTACTTC	CASSQEAASLREGAQYF